The sample holds a few counts of the clone carrying this T cell receptor beta chain. The treatment was: randomized to nivolumab then ipilimumab (arm A) or the reverse (arm B). This entry is derived from a study of sequential checkpoint blockade in melanoma. Profiled with immunoSEQ multiplex PCR; TCRdb holds only in-frame clones, not every one. The sample includes some 30,000 clones, around 88% of them seen just once. Germline V gene data show CDR1 as MDHEN and CDR2 as SYDVKM. The CDR3 spans 15 residues. V dropped 8 bases and J dropped 1; count of bases not matched to a gene: 9. The receptor's source is a human donor with melanoma. The sequences come from CD8+ T cells sorted from blood (inferred from file names), collected from a patient given nivolumab and ipilimumab in sequence. The chain uses TRBV28 and TRBJ2-3; 7 nucleotides match TRBD1. The CDR3 DNA sequence: TGTGCCAGCGGTCCCCGGGACAGACGCACAGATACGCAGTATTTT. Protein product: CASGPRDRRTDTQYF.